This TCR beta chain was observed in a study of tumor and adjacent non-tumor tissue in lung cancer. The CDR3 is 15 residues long. The library came from three nested PCR rounds adapted from ARM-PCR protocols. TCRdb independently ran MiXCR on the multiplex PCR reads; one entry per CDR3 protein. The profile shows some 80,000 distinct CDR3 sequences, over 65% of them singletons. Comments on this clonotype: An end of the junction does not agree with germline; a read error may underlie this.

RNA was extracted from bulk tissue without any cell sorting. More than 3 cm separated this lung sample from the edge of the tumor. The sequenced sample was distant non-tumor lung tissue. This sequence joins TRBV12-3 or TRBV12-4 and TRBJ1-6, with D possibly TRBD1 on 5 matching bases. This clonotype was obtained from a man in his 70s with non-small cell lung cancer. The CDR3 reads CASSLGGRHNSPLHF. The DNA of the CDR3 is TGTGCCAGCAGTTTGGGGGGTCGTCATAACTCACCCCTCCACTTT.